Shown below are 8 T cell receptor beta chains from a single sample sequenced in a study of blood T cell repertoires in COVID-19. Profiling relied on immunoSEQ multiplex PCR, and the TCRdb table lists in-frame clones only, not all of them. The table records 330,000 or so clones, around 87% of them present only once. The sequenced material came from PBMCs or T cells enriched from blood (not recorded which). These receptors all stem from a man aged 40-50 years in a cohort exposed to, infected with or recovered from COVID-19 (not recorded which).

The rearrangement uses TRBV29-1 and TRBJ2-1; D is undetermined. Trimming took 7 bases from V and 8 from J, leaving 12 bases between them. The CDR3 has 11 residues. CDR1 and CDR2 from the germline V gene are SQVTM and ANQGSEA. The CDR3 nucleotides are TGCAGCGCGGTAGTCGTCGATGAGCAGTTCTTC. Protein sequence: CSAVVVDEQFF.

CDR3 sequence reads: CASSLGTGTGGTEAFF. CDR3 in DNA: TGTGCCAGCAGCTTGGGGACCGGGACAGGGGGGACTGAAGCTTTCTTT. This chain joins TRBV7-9 and TRBJ1-1, with 11 nucleotides matching TRBD1. Germline V gene lookup returns CDR1 SEHNR and CDR2 FQNEAQ (reference sequence). Losses at the gene ends were 3 bases for V and 5 bases for J; bases not matched to a gene: 8. The length of the CDR3 is 16 residues.

The chain recombines TRBV19 with TRBJ1-6, with 7 bases matching TRBD1. From germline, CDR1 is LNHDA and CDR2 SQIVND (reference sequence). With V trimmed by 6 bases and J by 7 bases, 9 bases remained unmatched. The CDR3 spans 15 residues. CDR3 in amino acids: CASSRETGINSPLHF. CDR3 coding DNA: TGTGCCAGTAGCAGGGAGACAGGGATCAATTCACCCCTCCACTTT.

This sequence joins TRBV2 and TRBJ2-7; weak D call: TRBD1 (6 bases). Trimming stripped 8 bases from V and 0 bases from J, with 14 bases between. The CDR3 runs to 14 residues. Germline CDR1 reads SNHLY; CDR2 reads FYNNEI. Written as DNA, the CDR3 is TGTGCCAGCCTTAGACAGGAGTTCTCCTACGAGCAGTACTTC. Its protein product is CASLRQEFSYEQYF.

The chain combines TRBV28 with TRBJ1-2; unclear D gene. The CDR3 extends over 15 amino acids. Germline-derived CDR1 and CDR2 are MDHEN and SYDVKM. V gave up 5 bases and J gave up 6 bases, with 19 bases separating them. The CDR3 region is CASSPYRSYLDGYTF. The CDR3 nucleotides read TGTGCCAGCAGTCCGTACCGGTCCTATTTGGATGGCTACACCTTC.

The chain has TRBV30 and TRBJ1-1, with 7 nucleotides matching TRBD1. Germline V CDR1 and CDR2: GTSNPN, SVGIG (reference sequence). The CDR3 is 13 amino acids. V was clipped by 7 bases and J by 1 base; unmatched bases: 6. The CDR3 sequence: CAFRRQGNTEAFF. CDR3 DNA: TGTGCCTTTCGAAGACAGGGGAACACTGAAGCTTTCTTT. The full variable domain, completed using reference TRBV30 and TRBJ1-1, is SQTIHQWPATLVQPVGSPLSLECTVEGTSNPNLYWYRQAAGRGLQLLFYSVGIGQISSEVPQNLSASRPQDRQFILSSKKLLLSDSGFYLCAFRRQGNTEAFFGQGTRLTVV.

This chain uses TRBV5-6 with TRBJ2-5; D gene ambiguous. The CDR3 loop spans 13 amino acids. Germline CDR1 SGHDT, CDR2 YYEEEE. Deletions cut 4 bases from V and 0 bases from J, with 7 bases between. CDR3 sequence reads: CASSHRYQETQYF. The DNA for the CDR3 is TGTGCCAGCAGCCATCGGTACCAAGAGACCCAGTACTTC.

This clone was found once. This sequence joins TRBV5-1 and TRBJ1-3; the D gene is possibly TRBD1 (6 bases). The CDR3 spans 17 residues. V was trimmed by 3 bases and J by 0 bases, leaving 16 bases between them. The germline V gene has CDR1 SGHRS and CDR2 YFSETQ. The CDR3 reads CASSSSGHTVSGNTIYF. CDR3 sequence (DNA): TGCGCCAGCAGCTCATCGGGACACACCGTCTCTGGAAACACCATATATTTT.